This T cell receptor beta chain was documented in a study of T cells in Graves' hyperthyroidism and ophthalmopathy. RNA transcripts served as the template for amplifying TCR beta CDR3 regions. HTBI primers drove first-round RT-PCR of the TCR CDR3. TCRdb re-analysed the multiplex PCR reads in MiXCR, keeping a single row per CDR3 protein. Of around 400,000 distinct CDR3 sequences in the sample, 15% to 19% were seen once. About this clonotype itself: One end of the junction does not line up with germline, which may come from a read error.

The CDR3 is 16 residues long. The receptor comes from a woman younger than 30 with Graves' hyperthyroidism that later progressed to Graves' ophthalmopathy. Sequenced material: blood. The chain joins TRBV12-3 or TRBV12-4 to TRBJ1-5; 8 bases fit TRBD1. CDR3 sequence (DNA): TGTGCCAGCAGTCCCTCTGGACAGGGCACCCTGGGGCCCCAGCGTTTT. Its protein is CASSPSGQGTLGPQRF.